This T cell receptor (beta chain) was recovered during a study of a mutant IDH1 vaccine in newly diagnosed glioma. For the study at large: Vaccine administration was initiated 4-6 weeks following radiotherapy alone, or with temozolomide cycles. Sex distribution of treated patients was about 62% male and 37.5% female; mean age was 40.4 years.

Sequencing was performed with immunoSEQ multiplex PCR; in TCRdb, only in-frame clones are kept and a portion is missing. The profile shows 38,000 or so clones, roughly 79% of them singletons. V lost 1 base to trimming and J lost 6 bases, with 9 bases between them. The CDR3 consists of 13 residues. CDR1 is SGHTA, CDR2 FQGTGA, per germline. Study-wide results and caveats: No link was apparently found between pseudoprogression and changes in top peripheral T cell clonotypes.

With respect to this clone: Its cognate antigen is unknown.

As to time point: week 23, last vaccination. The content of each vaccine dose was 300 ug of mutant IDH1 20-mer peptide, and topical imiquimod accompanied it. Every donor had a new WHO grade 3 or 4 astrocytoma that was IDH1-mutant, with loss of nuclear ATRX. The chain carries TRBV7-3 and TRBJ1-2, with unresolved D. The material was PBMCs, obtained from a glioma patient whose treatment included an IDH1 peptide vaccine. The receptor was isolated from a man aged 35 to 55 with glioma. CDR3 sequence: CASSLIGLDGYTF. CDR3 coding DNA: TGTGCCAGCAGCTTAATAGGGCTGGATGGCTACACCTTC.